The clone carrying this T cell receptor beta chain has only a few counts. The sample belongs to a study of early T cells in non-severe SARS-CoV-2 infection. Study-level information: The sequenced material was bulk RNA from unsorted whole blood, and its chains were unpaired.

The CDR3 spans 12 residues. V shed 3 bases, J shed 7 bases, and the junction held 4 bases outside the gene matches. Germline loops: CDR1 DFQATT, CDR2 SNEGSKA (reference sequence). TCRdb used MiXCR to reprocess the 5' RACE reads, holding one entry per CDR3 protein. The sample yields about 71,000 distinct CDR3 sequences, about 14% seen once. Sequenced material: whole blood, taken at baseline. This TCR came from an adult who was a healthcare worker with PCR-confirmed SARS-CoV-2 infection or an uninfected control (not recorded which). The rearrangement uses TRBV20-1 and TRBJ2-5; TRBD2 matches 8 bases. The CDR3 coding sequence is TGCAGTGCTAGTCAGCGGGAGCGGACCCAGTACTTC. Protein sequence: CSASQRERTQYF.